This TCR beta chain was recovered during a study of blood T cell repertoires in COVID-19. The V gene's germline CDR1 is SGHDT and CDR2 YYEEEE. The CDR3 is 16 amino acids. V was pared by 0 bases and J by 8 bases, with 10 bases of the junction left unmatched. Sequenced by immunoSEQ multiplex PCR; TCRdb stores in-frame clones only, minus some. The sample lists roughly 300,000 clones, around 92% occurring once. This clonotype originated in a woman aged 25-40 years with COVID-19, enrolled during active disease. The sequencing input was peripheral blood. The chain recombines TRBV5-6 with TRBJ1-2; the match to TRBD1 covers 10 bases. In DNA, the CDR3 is TGTGCCAGCAGCTTGGGCGGGGGACAGGGGCGACTGGGCTACACCTTC. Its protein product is CASSLGGGQGRLGYTF.